A single sample is the source of the 10 T cell receptor beta chains below, sequenced in a study of a mutant IDH1 vaccine in newly diagnosed glioma (dated by TCRdb to about 2021). The method was the immunoSEQ multiplex PCR assay. Imported from immuneACCESS, the table was reduced by TCRdb to in-frame sequences with V and J called. These copies leave out some clones; in studies compared against another copy, an unresolved V gene accounts for under half, and the cause of the remainder is not known. The sample table lists about 75,000 clones, about 91% of them with a count of one. 0.56% of the sample lies in the top ten. The meaning of the sample's time point label: week 5, during vaccination. A 20-mer mutant IDH1 peptide at 300 micrograms in Montanide made up each vaccine dose, which was injected subcutaneously together with topical imiquimod. For these TCRs, the target antigens are not known. Material: PBMCs, obtained from a glioma patient whose treatment included an IDH1 peptide vaccine. Source of these receptors: a woman aged 50 to 60 with glioma.

V gene TRBV19 combines with J gene TRBJ1-4; TRBD1 aligns across 9 bases. There are 15 residues in the CDR3. With V trimmed by 5 bases and J by 4 bases, 5 bases remained unmatched. Germline V gives CDR1 LNHDA, CDR2 SQIVND (reference sequence). The CDR3 region is CASSVTGGVNEKLFF. The CDR3, as DNA: TGTGCCAGTAGTGTAACAGGGGGCGTTAATGAAAAACTGTTTTTT.

The chain joins TRBV9 to TRBJ2-3; D is undetermined. Trimming took 0 bases from V and 2 from J, leaving 10 bases between them. This CDR3 comprises 15 residues. CDR1 and CDR2 from the germline V gene are SGDLS and YYNGEE. The chain's CDR3 is CASSVALRDTDTQYF. DNA of the CDR3: TGTGCCAGCAGCGTAGCACTCCGAGACACAGATACGCAGTATTTT. Supplemented by reference TRBV9 and TRBJ2-3, the full variable domain reads DSGVTQTPKHLITATGQRVTLRCSPRSGDLSVYWYQQSLDQGLQFLIQYYNGEERAKGNILERFSAQQFPDLHSELNLSSLELGDSALYFCASSVALRDTDTQYFGPGTRLTVL.

The V gene is TRBV28, the J gene TRBJ1-5; D is unresolved. CDR1 and CDR2 (germline): MDHEN, SYDVKM. V was pared by 7 bases and J by 4 bases, with 8 bases between. This CDR3 region has 12 residues. In DNA form, the CDR3 reads TGTGCCAGCATTGCGGGGAATCAGCCCCAGCATTTT. Encoded protein: CASIAGNQPQHF.

The chain carries TRBV7-8 and TRBJ1-4; the D is unclear. The CDR3 totals 15 residues. V was pared by 4 bases and J by 0 bases, with 9 bases between. The germline gives CDR1 SGHVS, CDR2 FQNEAQ. CDR3 DNA sequence: TGTGCCAGCAGCTCCTTATTTGCAACTAATGAAAAACTGTTTTTT. Amino acid sequence: CASSSLFATNEKLFF. Using reference TRBV7-8 and TRBJ1-4 for the parts outside the CDR3, the full variable domain is GAGVSQSPRYKVAKRGQDVALRCDPISGHVSLFWYQQALGQGPEFLTYFQNEAQLDKSGLPSDRFFAERPEGSVSTLKIQRTQQEDSAVYLCASSSLFATNEKLFFGSGTQLSVL.

This clone was seen only a few times. The chain has TRBV5-6 and TRBJ1-2; no clear D gene. The CDR3 covers 13 residues. The germline V and J ends were trimmed by 4 bases and 4 bases, with 11 bases remaining between them. CDR1 is SGHDT, CDR2 YYEEEE, per germline. CDR3: CASSLRLPYGYTF. The CDR3, as DNA: TGTGCCAGCAGCCTCAGATTGCCCTATGGCTACACCTTC.

The J gene is TRBJ2-3, the V gene TRBV20-1; D might be TRBD2 (5 bases). V lost 3 bases to trimming and J lost 9 bases, with 7 bases between them. Germline V gene sequence: CDR1 DFQATT, CDR2 SNEGSKA (reference sequence). The CDR3 has 10 residues. The CDR3 DNA is TGCAGTGCTAGCGGCGGGACGCAGTATTTT. Residues: CSASGGTQYF.

This rearrangement joins TRBV28 to TRBJ1-2; TRBD1 is a possible D gene (6 bases). Germline CDR1 MDHEN, CDR2 SYDVKM. V lost 5 bases, J lost 3 bases, and 7 bases lay in between. This CDR3 has 12 amino acids. The CDR3 DNA sequence: TGTGCCAGCAGTAAGGGGGACTATGGCTACACCTTC. It codes for CASSKGDYGYTF.

This chain uses TRBV5-5 with TRBJ2-4, with D perhaps assigned TRBD1 or TRBD2 (5 bases each). Trimming removed 4 bases at V and 14 bases at J, with 22 bases between. Germline loops: CDR1 SGHKS, CDR2 YYEKEE (reference sequence). This CDR3 region has 14 residues. The CDR3 region is CASSRDLSGSFKYF. Here the CDR3 DNA reads TGTGCCAGCAGCCGGGACCTCTCGGGGTCATTCAAGTACTTC.

The V call is TRBV6-5, the J call TRBJ1-3; no reliable D call. Germline V gene lookup returns CDR1 MNHEY and CDR2 SVGAGI. CDR3 size: 14 residues. V shed 7 bases and J shed 4 bases, with 14 bases lying between them. The CDR3 bases are TGTGCCAGCACCCTTGGACCCGGGGGAAACACCATATATTTT. Its protein is CASTLGPGGNTIYF.

The chain couples TRBV5-4 to TRBJ2-7; D uncertain. Trimming left V 0 bases short and J 2 bases short, with 9 bases between. The CDR3 contains 14 residues. Germline V gene data show CDR1 as SGHNT and CDR2 as YYREEE (reference sequence). The chain's CDR3 is CASSLGGVPYEQYF. The DNA for the CDR3 is TGTGCCAGCAGCTTGGGAGGAGTCCCCTACGAGCAGTACTTC.